This TCR beta chain appears in the sequencing data of a study of T cells expressing NK-cell markers. Points from the study as a whole: Dominance of the CD3+CD56-NKG2C+ fraction by these clonotypes also held in four donors. Dominant NKG2C+ clonotypes in about 6 donors made up roughly 1.0-7.0% of CD8+ T cells.

A 5'RACE template switching approach incorporating UMIs was used to make TCR beta cDNA. TCRdb reworked the 5' RACE reads into one entry per CDR3 protein, no DNA. The sample includes 90,000 to 130,000 distinct CDR3 sequences. Germline CDR1 is SGDLS and CDR2 is YYNGEE. CDR3 length equals 14 residues. In regard to this clonotype: Its antigen is not identified.

The sequencing sample was made of blood T cells: a sorted CD56 or NKG2C T cell subset, CD4+ or CD8+ T cells, or bulk PBMC T cells (not recorded which). The chain carries TRBV9 and TRBJ2-1; absent DNA, TCRdb's TRBD2 call cannot be checked. The TCR was taken from a woman between 18 and 75 years old in good health. CDR3 region: CASSGGWPFGEQFF.